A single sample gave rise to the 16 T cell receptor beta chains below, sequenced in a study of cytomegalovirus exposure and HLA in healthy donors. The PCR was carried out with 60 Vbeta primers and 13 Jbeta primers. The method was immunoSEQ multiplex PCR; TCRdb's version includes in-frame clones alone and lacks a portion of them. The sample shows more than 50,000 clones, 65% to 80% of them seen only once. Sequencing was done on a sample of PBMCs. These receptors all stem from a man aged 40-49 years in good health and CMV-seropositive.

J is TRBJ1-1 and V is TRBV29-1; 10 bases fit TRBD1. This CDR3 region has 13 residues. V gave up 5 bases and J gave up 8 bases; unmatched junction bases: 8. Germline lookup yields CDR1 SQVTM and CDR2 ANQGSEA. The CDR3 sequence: CSVRGQGVQEAFF. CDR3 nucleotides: TGCAGCGTTCGCGGACAGGGGGTGCAGGAAGCTTTCTTT.

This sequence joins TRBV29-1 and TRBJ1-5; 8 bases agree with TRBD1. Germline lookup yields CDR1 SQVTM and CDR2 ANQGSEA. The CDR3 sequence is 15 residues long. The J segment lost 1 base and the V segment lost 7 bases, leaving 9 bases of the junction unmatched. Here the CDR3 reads CSASSTGGSNQPQHF. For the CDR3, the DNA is TGCAGCGCCTCTTCTACAGGGGGAAGCAATCAGCCCCAGCATTTT. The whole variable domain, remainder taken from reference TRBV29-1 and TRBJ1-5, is SAVISQKPSRDICQRGTSLTIQCQVDSQVTMMFWYRQQPGQSLTLIATANQGSEATYESGFVIDKFPISRPNLTFSTLTVSNMSPEDSSIYLCSASSTGGSNQPQHFGDGTRLSIL.

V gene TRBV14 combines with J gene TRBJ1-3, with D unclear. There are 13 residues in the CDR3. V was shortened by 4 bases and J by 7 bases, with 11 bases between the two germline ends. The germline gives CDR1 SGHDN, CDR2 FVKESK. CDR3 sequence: CASSRLSRNTIYF. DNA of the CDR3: TGTGCCAGCAGCCGCCTTTCCCGGAACACCATATATTTT.

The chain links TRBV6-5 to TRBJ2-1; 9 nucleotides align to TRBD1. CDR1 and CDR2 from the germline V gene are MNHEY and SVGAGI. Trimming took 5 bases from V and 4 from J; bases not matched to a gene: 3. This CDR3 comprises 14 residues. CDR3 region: CASSPGTGYNEQFF. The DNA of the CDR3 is TGTGCCAGCAGTCCAGGGACAGGGTACAATGAGCAGTTCTTC.

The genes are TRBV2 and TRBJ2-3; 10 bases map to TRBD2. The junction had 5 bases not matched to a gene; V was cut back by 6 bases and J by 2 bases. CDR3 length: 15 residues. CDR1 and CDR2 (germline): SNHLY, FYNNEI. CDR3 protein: CASSILAGATDTQYF. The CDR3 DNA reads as TGTGCCAGCAGCATTCTAGCGGGGGCCACAGATACGCAGTATTTT.

The CDR3 region has the DNA TGTGCCAGCAGCTTAGATCTCAGCTATGGCTACACCTTC. This gives the protein CASSLDLSYGYTF. This chain joins TRBV7-3 and TRBJ1-2; D is unresolved. V dropped 2 bases and J dropped 4 bases, with 8 bases sitting between them. CDR1 and CDR2 from the germline V gene are SGHTA and FQGTGA. The CDR3 is 13 residues long.

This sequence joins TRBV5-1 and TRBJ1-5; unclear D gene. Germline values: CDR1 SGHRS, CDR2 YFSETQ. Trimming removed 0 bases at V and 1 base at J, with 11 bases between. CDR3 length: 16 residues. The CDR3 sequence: CASSLGTTGSNQPQHF. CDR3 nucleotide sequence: TGCGCCAGCAGCTTGGGGACGACGGGAAGCAATCAGCCCCAGCATTTT.

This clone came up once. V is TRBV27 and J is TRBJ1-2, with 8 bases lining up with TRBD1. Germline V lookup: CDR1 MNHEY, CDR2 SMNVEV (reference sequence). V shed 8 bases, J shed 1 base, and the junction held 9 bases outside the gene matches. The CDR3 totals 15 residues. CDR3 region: CASGRGQGDNYGYTF. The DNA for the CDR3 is TGTGCCAGCGGGCGCGGACAGGGAGATAACTATGGCTACACCTTC.

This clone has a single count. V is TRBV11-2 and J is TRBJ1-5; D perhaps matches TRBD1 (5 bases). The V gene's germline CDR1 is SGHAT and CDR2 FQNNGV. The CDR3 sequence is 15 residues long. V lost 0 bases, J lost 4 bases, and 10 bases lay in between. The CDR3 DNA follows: TGTGCCAGCAGCTTAGACCCGGGGGGTAATCAGCCCCAGCATTTT. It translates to CASSLDPGGNQPQHF.

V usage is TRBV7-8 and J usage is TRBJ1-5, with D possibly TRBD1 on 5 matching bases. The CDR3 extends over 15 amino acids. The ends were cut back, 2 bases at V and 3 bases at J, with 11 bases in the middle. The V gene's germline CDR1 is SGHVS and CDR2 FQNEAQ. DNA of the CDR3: TGTGCCAGCAGCTTATCGGGGGGTAACAATCAGCCCCAGCATTTT. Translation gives CASSLSGGNNQPQHF.

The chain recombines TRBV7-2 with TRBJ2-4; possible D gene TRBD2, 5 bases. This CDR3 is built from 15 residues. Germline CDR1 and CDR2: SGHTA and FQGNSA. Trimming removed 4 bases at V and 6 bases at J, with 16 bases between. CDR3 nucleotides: TGTGCCAGCAGCTCCCGGGTCCATGAGGGAAACATTCAGTACTTC. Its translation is CASSSRVHEGNIQYF.

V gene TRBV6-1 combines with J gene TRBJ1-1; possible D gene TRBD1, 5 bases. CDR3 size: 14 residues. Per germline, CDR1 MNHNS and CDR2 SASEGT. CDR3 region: CGIDSRRKDTEAFF. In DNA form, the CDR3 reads TGTGGAATAGACAGCAGGCGGAAGGACACTGAAGCTTTCTTT.

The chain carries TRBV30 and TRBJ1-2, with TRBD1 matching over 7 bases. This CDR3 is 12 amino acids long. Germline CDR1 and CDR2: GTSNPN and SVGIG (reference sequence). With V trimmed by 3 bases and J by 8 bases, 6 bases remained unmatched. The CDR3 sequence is CAWSPDRVGYTF. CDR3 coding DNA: TGTGCCTGGAGCCCCGACAGGGTAGGCTACACCTTC.

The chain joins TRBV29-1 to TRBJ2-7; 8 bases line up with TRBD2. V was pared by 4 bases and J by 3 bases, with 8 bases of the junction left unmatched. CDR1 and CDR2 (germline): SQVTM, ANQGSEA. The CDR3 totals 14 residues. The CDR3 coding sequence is TGCAGCGTTGTCCGGGAGGGGGGTATCTACGAGCAGTACTTC. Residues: CSVVREGGIYEQYF.

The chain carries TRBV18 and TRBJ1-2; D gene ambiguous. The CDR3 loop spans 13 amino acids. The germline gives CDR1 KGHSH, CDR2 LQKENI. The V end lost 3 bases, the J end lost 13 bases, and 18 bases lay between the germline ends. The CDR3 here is CASSPFTAADVTF. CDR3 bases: TGTGCCAGCTCACCTTTTACAGCGGCCGACGTCACCTTC.

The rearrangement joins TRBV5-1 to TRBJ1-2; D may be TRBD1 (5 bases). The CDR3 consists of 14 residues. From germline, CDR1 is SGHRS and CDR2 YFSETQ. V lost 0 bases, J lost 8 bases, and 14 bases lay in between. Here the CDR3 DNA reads TGCGCCAGCAGCTTGGCACAGGCCTCAAGGGGCTACACCTTC. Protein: CASSLAQASRGYTF.